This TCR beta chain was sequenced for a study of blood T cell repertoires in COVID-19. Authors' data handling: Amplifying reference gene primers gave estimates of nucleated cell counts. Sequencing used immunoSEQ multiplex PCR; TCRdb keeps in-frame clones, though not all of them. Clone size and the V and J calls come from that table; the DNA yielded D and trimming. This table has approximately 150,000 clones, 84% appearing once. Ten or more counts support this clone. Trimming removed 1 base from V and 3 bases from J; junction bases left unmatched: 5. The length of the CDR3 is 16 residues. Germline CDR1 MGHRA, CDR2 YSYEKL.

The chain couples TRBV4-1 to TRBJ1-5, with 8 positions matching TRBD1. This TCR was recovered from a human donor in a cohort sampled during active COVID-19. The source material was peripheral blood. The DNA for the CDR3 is TGCGCCAGCAGCCAAGGTCAGGGGGCGGACAATCAGCCCCAGCATTTT. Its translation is CASSQGQGADNQPQHF.